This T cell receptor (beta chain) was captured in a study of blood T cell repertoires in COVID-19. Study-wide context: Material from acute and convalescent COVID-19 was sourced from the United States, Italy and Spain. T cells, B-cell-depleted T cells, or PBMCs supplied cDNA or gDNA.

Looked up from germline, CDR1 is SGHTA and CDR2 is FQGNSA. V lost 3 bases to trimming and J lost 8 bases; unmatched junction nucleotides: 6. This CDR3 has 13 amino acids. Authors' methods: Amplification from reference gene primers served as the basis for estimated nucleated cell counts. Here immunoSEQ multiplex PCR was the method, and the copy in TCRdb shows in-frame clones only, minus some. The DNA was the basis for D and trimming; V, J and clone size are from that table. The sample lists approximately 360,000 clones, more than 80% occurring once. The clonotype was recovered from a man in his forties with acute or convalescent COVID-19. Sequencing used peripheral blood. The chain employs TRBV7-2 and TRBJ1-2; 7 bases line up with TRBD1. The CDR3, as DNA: TGTGCCAGCAGCTTCGACAGGGTTTGGGGCTACACCTTC. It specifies CASSFDRVWGYTF.